The clone carrying this T cell receptor beta chain was observed a handful of times. Deep was the level at which the assay was run. Using immunoSEQ multiplex PCR, the repertoire was profiled, and TCRdb retains in-frame clones only, with some absent. The sample carries around 1.1 million clones, around 78% recorded once. The entry originates in a study of shared clonotypes between healthy human individuals. The CDR3 length is 12 residues. V was pared by 6 bases and J by 4 bases, with 10 bases between. Germline values: CDR1 SGDLS, CDR2 YYNGEE. Free of recent acute infections or vaccinations, the donors were healthy HIV-negative adults.

Sequenced sample: memory CD4+ T cells from PBMCs. Regarding subset: CD45RA-negative fraction. The receptor's source is a man in his late teens or twenties in good health. Some clones in this sample may be carry-over from other donors' samples. The chain combines TRBV9 with TRBJ1-2, with D unresolved. CDR3 loop: CASNMAGYGYTF. Here the CDR3 DNA reads TGTGCCAGCAATATGGCAGGCTATGGCTACACCTTC.